One sample yielded the 31 T cell receptor beta chains listed below, sequenced in a study of technical replicates of blood from a few donors. Clones were read by immunoSEQ multiplex PCR, and TCRdb kept only the in-frame ones, dropping some. This sample has tens of thousands of clones; less than 95% occur once, and the top ten carry 0.25%. The source material was T cells isolated from PBMCs. These receptor sequences come from a human donor in good health.

The V gene is TRBV30, the J gene TRBJ2-1; 9 nucleotides align to TRBD1. The V and J ends lost 5 bases and 7 bases, in that order; junction bases with no gene match: 15. Germline lookup yields CDR1 GTSNPN and CDR2 SVGIG (reference sequence). The CDR3 spans 16 residues. CDR3 DNA: TGTGCCTGGGATGGGGGCCTTTGGACAGGGGAGAATGAGCAGTTCTTC. This gives the protein CAWDGGLWTGENEQFF.

The gene calls are TRBV2 and TRBJ1-1; D possibly corresponds to TRBD1 (5 bases). The CDR3 spans 15 residues. Germline CDR1 and CDR2: SNHLY and FYNNEI. Trimming shortened V by 7 bases and J by 1 base, and 16 bases separated the two germline ends. DNA for the CDR3: TGTGCCAGCATGGGGGGTGTAGGAGGGAACACTGAAGCTTTCTTT. It is translated as CASMGGVGGNTEAFF.

The chain links TRBV4-2 to TRBJ2-2; 7 bases line up with TRBD1. The CDR3 runs 15 residues. After removal of 5 bases from V and 4 bases from J, the junction contained 7 bases not matched to a gene. CDR1 and CDR2 from the germline V gene are LGHNA and YNFKEQ. The CDR3 nucleotides read TGTGCCAGCAGCTCCGGGACAGCCTTCACCGGGGAGCTGTTTTTT. It specifies CASSSGTAFTGELFF.

The chain uses TRBV29-1 and TRBJ2-7; 8 nucleotides agree with TRBD1. Germline values: CDR1 SQVTM, CDR2 ANQGSEA. Unmatched junction bases numbered 5, after V lost 1 base and J lost 0 bases. The CDR3 totals 15 residues. CDR3 nucleotides: TGCAGCGTTGAAGCAACGGGACAGGCCTCCTACGAGCAGTACTTC. Translation gives CSVEATGQASYEQYF.

This rearrangement joins TRBV12-5 to TRBJ1-1; D not resolved. CDR1 is LGHNT and CDR2 is FRNRAP in the germline V gene. Trimming shortened V by 2 bases and J by 0 bases, and 10 bases separated the two germline ends. The CDR3 is 15 amino acids. CDR3 residues: CASGLPKQMNTEAFF. As DNA, the CDR3 is TGTGCTAGTGGTTTGCCCAAACAGATGAACACTGAAGCTTTCTTT.

This sequence joins TRBV6-5 and TRBJ2-7; D may be TRBD1 (6 bases). Germline V CDR1 and CDR2: MNHEY, SVGAGI. The germline V and J ends were trimmed by 6 bases and 3 bases, with 15 bases remaining between them. This CDR3 region has 14 residues. The CDR3 here is CASRRTAGGYEQYF. The CDR3 DNA follows: TGTGCCAGCAGGAGGACAGCAGGAGGCTACGAGCAGTACTTC.

The CDR3: CASQGQTVGNQPQHF. The CDR3 region has the DNA TGTGCCAGTCAAGGGCAGACAGTCGGCAATCAGCCCCAGCATTTT. The rearrangement links TRBV2 to TRBJ1-5; TRBD1 is a possible D gene (5 bases). The germline gives CDR1 SNHLY, CDR2 FYNNEI. The CDR3 has 15 amino acids. The germline V and J ends were trimmed by 9 bases and 2 bases, with 17 bases remaining between them.

The chain uses TRBV25-1 and TRBJ2-1, with D possibly TRBD2 on 6 matching bases. V lost 5 bases and J lost 3, with 14 bases in between. Germline V gene lookup returns CDR1 MGHDK and CDR2 SYGVNS. This CDR3 is built from 15 residues. The DNA of the CDR3 is TGTGCCAGCAGTCCTAGCGTTCAGAGCTACAATGAGCAGTTCTTC. Amino acid sequence: CASSPSVQSYNEQFF. Combining the CDR3 with reference TRBV25-1 and TRBJ2-1 gives the whole variable domain EADIYQTPRYLVIGTGKKITLECSQTMGHDKMYWYQQDPGMELHLIHYSYGVNSTEKGDLSSESTVSRIRTEHFPLTLESARPSHTSQYLCASSPSVQSYNEQFFGPGTRLTVL.

The rearrangement links TRBV27 to TRBJ2-7; D may be TRBD1 (5 bases). The ends were cut back, 1 base at V and 0 bases at J, with 7 bases in the middle. The CDR3 sequence is 14 residues long. Germline assignment: CDR1 MNHEY and CDR2 SMNVEV (reference sequence). CDR3 in DNA: TGTGCCAGCAGTTTATGGGGCGGCTCCTACGAGCAGTACTTC. Encoded protein: CASSLWGGSYEQYF.

This chain connects TRBV15 to TRBJ1-3; a possible D gene is TRBD1 (6 bases). The CDR3 covers 16 residues. Germline CDR1 reads LNHNV; CDR2 reads YYDKDF (reference sequence). The V end was cut by 6 bases, the J end by 1 base, with 16 bases between. DNA of the CDR3: TGTGCCACCAGTTGGACCTTAAGGGGGTCTGGAAACACCATATATTTT. Translation gives CATSWTLRGSGNTIYF.

The chain recombines TRBV19 with TRBJ1-5, with D possibly being TRBD1 (6 bases). The CDR3 is 13 amino acids. V was cut by 6 bases and J by 3 bases, with 9 bases left in between. CDR1 LNHDA and CDR2 SQIVND come from the germline V gene (reference sequence). DNA for the CDR3: TGTGCCAGTAGGGGACACATCAATCAGCCCCAGCATTTT. As protein: CASRGHINQPQHF. Full variable domain (missing parts from reference TRBV19 and TRBJ1-5): DGGITQSPKYLFRKEGQNVTLSCEQNLNHDAMYWYRQDPGQGLRLIYYSQIVNDFQKGDIAEGYSVSREKKESFPLTVTSAQKNPTAFYLCASRGHINQPQHFGDGTRLSIL.

The V and J genes are TRBV29-1 and TRBJ2-1; TRBD2 aligns across 11 bases. Germline V gene sequence: CDR1 SQVTM, CDR2 ANQGSEA. This CDR3 spans 15 amino acids. Trimming removed 6 bases from V and 8 bases from J; junction bases left unmatched: 12. CDR3 bases: TGCAGCGTGTCCTACTATAGCGGGGGGGCCGATGAGCAGTTCTTC. It specifies CSVSYYSGGADEQFF.

The chain couples TRBV19 to TRBJ2-7; possible D gene TRBD1, 5 bases. CDR1 is LNHDA, CDR2 SQIVND, per germline (reference sequence). V was shortened by 3 bases and J by 0 bases, with 12 bases between the two germline ends. There are 15 residues in the CDR3. CDR3 in amino acids: CASSIRQSSSYEQYF. The CDR3 coding sequence is TGTGCCAGTAGTATCCGACAGTCGAGCTCCTACGAGCAGTACTTC. Filled out from reference TRBV19 and TRBJ2-7, the complete variable domain reads DGGITQSPKYLFRKEGQNVTLSCEQNLNHDAMYWYRQDPGQGLRLIYYSQIVNDFQKGDIAEGYSVSREKKESFPLTVTSAQKNPTAFYLCASSIRQSSSYEQYFGPGTRLTVT.

The V gene is TRBV10-3, the J gene TRBJ1-3, with a weak D call TRBD1 (6 bases). This CDR3 contains 13 residues. Germline V gives CDR1 ENHRY, CDR2 SYGVKD. V was cut by 3 bases and J by 6 bases, with 9 bases left in between. The CDR3 here is CAISDSGVNTIYF. The CDR3 DNA sequence: TGTGCCATCAGTGATTCAGGGGTAAACACCATATATTTT.

This chain links TRBV4-1 with TRBJ2-7; TRBD1 matches 8 bases. This CDR3 has 18 residues. CDR1 MGHRA and CDR2 YSYEKL come from the germline V gene. V trimming: 0 bases; J trimming: 7 bases; junction bases outside the gene matches: 17. CDR3 region: CASSQDFNTGGPRGEQYF. CDR3 in DNA: TGCGCCAGCAGCCAAGATTTCAATACAGGGGGTCCAAGGGGTGAGCAGTACTTC.

The chain is built from TRBV25-1 and TRBJ1-1, with a weak D call TRBD1 (5 bases). This CDR3 spans 13 amino acids. Trimming removed 3 bases at V and 5 bases at J, with 10 bases between. Germline CDR1 is MGHDK and CDR2 is SYGVNS. CDR3 sequence: CASSDLAGTEAFF. The CDR3, as DNA: TGTGCCAGCAGTGATTTAGCAGGGACTGAAGCTTTCTTT.

This chain joins TRBV19 and TRBJ2-1; D unresolved. The V end lost 0 bases, the J end lost 6 bases, and 15 bases lay between the germline ends. Germline V CDR1 and CDR2: LNHDA, SQIVND (reference sequence). This CDR3 is built from 16 residues. CDR3 coding DNA: TGTGCCAGTAGTATAGAGGGTATTCGGTCGGGCAATGAGCAGTTCTTC. It is translated as CASSIEGIRSGNEQFF. Filled out from reference TRBV19 and TRBJ2-1, the complete variable domain reads DGGITQSPKYLFRKEGQNVTLSCEQNLNHDAMYWYRQDPGQGLRLIYYSQIVNDFQKGDIAEGYSVSREKKESFPLTVTSAQKNPTAFYLCASSIEGIRSGNEQFFGPGTRLTVL.

The V gene is TRBV29-1, the J gene TRBJ2-2; D is unresolved. CDR3 length: 11 amino acids. Trimming took off 6 bases at V and 4 bases at J, with 6 bases between the two ends. The germline gives CDR1 SQVTM, CDR2 ANQGSEA. The CDR3 DNA reads as TGCAGCGTACCTATCACCGGGGAGCTGTTTTTT. Translated: CSVPITGELFF.

The CDR3, as DNA: TGTGCCAGCAGCTCCACCTCCGGGGGGGACAATGAGCAGTTCTTC. Its translation: CASSSTSGGDNEQFF. The rearrangement links TRBV13 to TRBJ2-1, with 8 bases lining up with TRBD2. This CDR3 is built from 15 residues. The trim removed 4 bases at V and 5 bases at J, leaving 7 bases unmatched. Germline values: CDR1 PRHDT, CDR2 FYEKMQ (reference sequence). Based on the CDR3 plus reference TRBV13 and TRBJ2-1, the full variable domain is AAGVIQSPRHLIKEKRETATLKCYPIPRHDTVYWYQQGPGQDPQFLISFYEKMQSDKGSIPDRFSAQQFSDYHSELNMSSLELGDSALYFCASSSTSGGDNEQFFGPGTRLTVL.

The chain uses TRBV27 and TRBJ2-2, with D possibly matching TRBD2 (5 bases). The germline V and J ends were trimmed by 2 bases and 6 bases, with 7 bases remaining between them. Looked up from germline, CDR1 is MNHEY and CDR2 is SMNVEV (reference sequence). CDR3 length equals 13 residues. CDR3 residues: CASSLIGAGELFF. CDR3 nucleotides: TGTGCCAGCAGTTTAATCGGGGCCGGGGAGCTGTTTTTT.

As for this clone: At one end the junction does not follow the germline gene, possibly because of a read error. The chain has TRBV6-5 and TRBJ1-1, with D unresolved. CDR1 MNHEY and CDR2 SVGAGI come from the germline V gene. The CDR3 is 12 amino acids. This chain's CDR3 is CASSYSNSEAFF. As DNA, the CDR3 is TGTGCCAGCAGTTACTCGAACAGTGAAGCTTTCTTT.

This chain connects TRBV19 to TRBJ2-7; 7 bases are a match to TRBD1. The junction had 4 bases not matched to a gene; V was cut back by 4 bases and J by 4 bases. CDR1 LNHDA and CDR2 SQIVND come from the germline V gene (reference sequence). This CDR3 spans 13 amino acids. The CDR3 protein is CASSKQGWYEQYF. DNA for the CDR3: TGTGCCAGTAGTAAACAGGGGTGGTACGAGCAGTACTTC.

The chain employs TRBV19 and TRBJ2-7; TRBD2 agrees at 10 bases. The CDR3 covers 13 residues. Unmatched junction bases numbered 3, after V lost 4 bases and J lost 6 bases. Per the germline V gene, CDR1 is LNHDA and CDR2 is SQIVND (reference sequence). CDR3 in amino acids: CASSRAGGVEQYF. The DNA of the CDR3 is TGTGCCAGTAGTAGAGCGGGAGGGGTCGAGCAGTACTTC.

The chain has TRBV10-3 and TRBJ1-5; 7 positions match TRBD1. This CDR3 spans 15 amino acids. J was trimmed by 5 bases and V by 3 bases; bases with no gene match: 7. Germline values: CDR1 ENHRY, CDR2 SYGVKD. In DNA form, the CDR3 reads TGTGCCATCAGTGATGAAGGAGGGGGCCATCAGCCCCAGCATTTT. Its protein product is CAISDEGGGHQPQHF.

The V gene is TRBV27, the J gene TRBJ2-3; 8 nucleotides align to TRBD1. This CDR3 has 16 amino acids. V dropped 6 bases and J dropped 0; count of bases not matched to a gene: 8. From germline, CDR1 is MNHEY and CDR2 SMNVEV (reference sequence). In DNA, the CDR3 is TGTGCCAGCAGGTCCCTAGGGACAGGAAGCACAGATACGCAGTATTTT. This encodes CASRSLGTGSTDTQYF.

The V gene is TRBV19, the J gene TRBJ2-3, with a weak D call TRBD2 (6 bases). Germline V lookup: CDR1 LNHDA, CDR2 SQIVND (reference sequence). CDR3 length equals 17 residues. V gave up 5 bases and J gave up 6 bases, with 24 bases separating them. CDR3 bases: TGTGCCAGTAGTTCGCCAGACTGGGAGGATATGAGCGATACGCAGTATTTT. This codes for CASSSPDWEDMSDTQYF.

This chain joins TRBV5-1 and TRBJ1-1; D is ambiguous. Germline V lookup: CDR1 SGHRS, CDR2 YFSETQ. V was shortened by 7 bases and J by 3 bases, with 16 bases between the two germline ends. CDR3 length: 14 amino acids. CDR3 bases: TGCGCCAGCGGCACAGAGCCCTCTGACACTGAAGCTTTCTTT. It yields the protein CASGTEPSDTEAFF.

The chain recombines TRBV11-2 with TRBJ2-7, with TRBD2 identical over 7 bases. V was clipped by 6 bases and J by 2 bases; unmatched bases: 7. Germline V lookup: CDR1 SGHAT, CDR2 FQNNGV. This CDR3 region has 14 residues. The CDR3 nucleotides read TGTGCCAGCAGGACTTCGGGGGGTACCTACGAGCAGTACTTC. It yields the protein CASRTSGGTYEQYF.

This clone came up once. This chain uses TRBV6-4 with TRBJ2-2; no reliable D call. CDR1 is MRHNA and CDR2 is SNTAGT in the germline V gene. The V end was cut by 6 bases, the J end by 5 bases, with 13 bases between. The CDR3 totals 14 residues. CDR3 bases: TGTGCCAGCAGGCTCCGGGTCGCAACCGGGGAGCTGTTTTTT. As protein: CASRLRVATGELFF.

The rearrangement links TRBV6-6 to TRBJ2-2, with TRBD2 matching 8 bases. The V and J ends lost 8 bases and 6 bases, in that order; junction bases with no gene match: 8. Germline CDR1 MNHNY, CDR2 SVGAGI (reference sequence). The CDR3 is 14 amino acids. For the CDR3, the DNA is TGTGCCAGCTTAGCGGGGTTAAGTTCCGGGGAGCTGTTTTTT. The encoded protein is CASLAGLSSGELFF.

The gene calls are TRBV27 and TRBJ2-5; a weak D match, TRBD1 (5 bases). The CDR3 length is 14 residues. Germline CDR1 is MNHEY and CDR2 is SMNVEV (reference sequence). The V and J ends lost 1 base and 5 bases respectively, with 11 bases between them. The CDR3 sequence: CASSLFQGPETQYF. In DNA, the CDR3 is TGTGCCAGCAGTTTATTCCAGGGTCCGGAGACCCAGTACTTC.